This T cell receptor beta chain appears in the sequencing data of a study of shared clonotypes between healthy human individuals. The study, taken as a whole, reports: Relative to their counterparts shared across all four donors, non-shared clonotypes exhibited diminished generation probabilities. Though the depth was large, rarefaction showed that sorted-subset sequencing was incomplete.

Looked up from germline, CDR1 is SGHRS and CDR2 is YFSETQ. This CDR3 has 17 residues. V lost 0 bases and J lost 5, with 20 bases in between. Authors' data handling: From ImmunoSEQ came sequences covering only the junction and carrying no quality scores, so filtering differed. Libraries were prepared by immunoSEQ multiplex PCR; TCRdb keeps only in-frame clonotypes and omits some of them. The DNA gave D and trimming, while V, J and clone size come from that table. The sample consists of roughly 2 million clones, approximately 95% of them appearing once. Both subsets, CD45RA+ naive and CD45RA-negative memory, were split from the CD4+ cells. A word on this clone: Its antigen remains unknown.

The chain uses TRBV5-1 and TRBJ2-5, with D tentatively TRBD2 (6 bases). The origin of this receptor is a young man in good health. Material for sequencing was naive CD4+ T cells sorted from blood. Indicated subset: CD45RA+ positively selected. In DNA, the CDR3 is TGCGCCAGCAGCTTGGCGGTGGGACGCCCTGGAGGGGAGACCCAGTACTTC. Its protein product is CASSLAVGRPGGETQYF. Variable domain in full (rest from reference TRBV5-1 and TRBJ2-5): KAGVTQTPRYLIKTRGQQVTLSCSPISGHRSVSWYQQTPGQGLQFLFEYFSETQRNKGNFPGRFSGRQFSNSRSEMNVSTLELGDSALYLCASSLAVGRPGGETQYFGPGTRLLVL.